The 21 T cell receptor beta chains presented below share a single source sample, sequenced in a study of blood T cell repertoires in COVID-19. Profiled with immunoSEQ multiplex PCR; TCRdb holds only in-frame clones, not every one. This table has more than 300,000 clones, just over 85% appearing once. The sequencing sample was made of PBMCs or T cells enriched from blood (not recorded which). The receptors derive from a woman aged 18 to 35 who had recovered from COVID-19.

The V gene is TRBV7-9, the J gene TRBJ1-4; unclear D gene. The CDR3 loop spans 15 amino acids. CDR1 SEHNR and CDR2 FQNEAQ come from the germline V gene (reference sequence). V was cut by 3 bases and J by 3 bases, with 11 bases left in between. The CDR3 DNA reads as TGTGCCAGCAGCTTTACATTTGCGGCTAATGAAAAACTGTTTTTT. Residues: CASSFTFAANEKLFF.

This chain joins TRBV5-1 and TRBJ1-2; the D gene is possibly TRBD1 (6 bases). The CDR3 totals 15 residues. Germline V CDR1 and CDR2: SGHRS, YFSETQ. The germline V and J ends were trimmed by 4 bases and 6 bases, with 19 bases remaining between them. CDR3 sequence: CASSPLAQGTNGYTF. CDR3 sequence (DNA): TGCGCCAGCAGCCCTCTGGCGCAGGGGACGAATGGCTACACCTTC.

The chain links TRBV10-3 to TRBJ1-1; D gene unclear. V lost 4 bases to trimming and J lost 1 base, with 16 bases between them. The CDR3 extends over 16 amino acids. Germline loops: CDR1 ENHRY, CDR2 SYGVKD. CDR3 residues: CAISGRTALGNTEAFF. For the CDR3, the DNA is TGTGCCATCAGTGGGAGGACGGCCCTAGGGAACACTGAAGCTTTCTTT.

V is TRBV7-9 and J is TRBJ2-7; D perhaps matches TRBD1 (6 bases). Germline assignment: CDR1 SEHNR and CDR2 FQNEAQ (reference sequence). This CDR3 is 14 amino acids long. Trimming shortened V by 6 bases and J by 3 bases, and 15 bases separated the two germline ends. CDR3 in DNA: TGTGCCAGCAGGGATGGACAGACAATCTACGAGCAGTACTTC. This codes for CASRDGQTIYEQYF.

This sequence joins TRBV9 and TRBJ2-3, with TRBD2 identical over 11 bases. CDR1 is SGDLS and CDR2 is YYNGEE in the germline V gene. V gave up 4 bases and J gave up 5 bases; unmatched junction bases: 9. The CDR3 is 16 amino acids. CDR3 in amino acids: CASSLSGGAGEDTQYF. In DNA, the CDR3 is TGTGCCAGCAGCCTTAGCGGGGGGGCCGGGGAAGATACGCAGTATTTT.

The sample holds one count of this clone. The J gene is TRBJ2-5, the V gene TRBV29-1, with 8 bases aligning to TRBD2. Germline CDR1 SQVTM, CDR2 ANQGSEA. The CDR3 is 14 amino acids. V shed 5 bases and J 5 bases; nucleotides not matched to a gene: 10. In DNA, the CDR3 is TGCAGCGTTTCCCTCGGGGGGGGAAGGGAGACCCAGTACTTC. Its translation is CSVSLGGGRETQYF. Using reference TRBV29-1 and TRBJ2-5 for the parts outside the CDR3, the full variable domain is SAVISQKPSRDICQRGTSLTIQCQVDSQVTMMFWYRQQPGQSLTLIATANQGSEATYESGFVIDKFPISRPNLTFSTLTVSNMSPEDSSIYLCSVSLGGGRETQYFGPGTRLLVL.

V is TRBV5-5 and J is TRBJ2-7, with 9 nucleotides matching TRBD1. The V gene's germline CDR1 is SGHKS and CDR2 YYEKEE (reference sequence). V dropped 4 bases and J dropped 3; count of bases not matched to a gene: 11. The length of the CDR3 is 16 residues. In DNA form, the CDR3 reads TGTGCCAGCAGCCGGACCCCGGGACAGGGTAGCTACGAGCAGTACTTC. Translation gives CASSRTPGQGSYEQYF.

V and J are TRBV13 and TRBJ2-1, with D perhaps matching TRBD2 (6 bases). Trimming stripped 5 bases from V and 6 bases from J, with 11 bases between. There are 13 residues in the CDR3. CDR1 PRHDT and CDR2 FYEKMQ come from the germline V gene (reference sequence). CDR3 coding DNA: TGTGCCAGCAGCCCCCCGACTAGCAATGAGCAGTTCTTC. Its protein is CASSPPTSNEQFF. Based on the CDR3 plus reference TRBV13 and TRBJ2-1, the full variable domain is AAGVIQSPRHLIKEKRETATLKCYPIPRHDTVYWYQQGPGQDPQFLISFYEKMQSDKGSIPDRFSAQQFSDYHSELNMSSLELGDSALYFCASSPPTSNEQFFGPGTRLTVL.

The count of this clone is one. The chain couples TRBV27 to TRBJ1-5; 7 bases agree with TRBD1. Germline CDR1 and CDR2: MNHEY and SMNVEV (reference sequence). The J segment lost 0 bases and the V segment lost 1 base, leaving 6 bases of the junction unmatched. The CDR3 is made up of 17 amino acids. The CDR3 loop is CASSLLPTGNSNQPQHF. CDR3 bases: TGTGCCAGCAGTTTATTACCGACAGGGAATAGCAATCAGCCCCAGCATTTT.

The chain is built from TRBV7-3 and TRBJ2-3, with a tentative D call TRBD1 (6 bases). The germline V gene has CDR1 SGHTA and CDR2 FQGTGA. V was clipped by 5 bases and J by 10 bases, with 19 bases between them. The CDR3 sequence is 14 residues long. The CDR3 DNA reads TGTGCCAGCAGCCCACCGGGATGGGGACAATCGCAGTATTTT. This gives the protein CASSPPGWGQSQYF. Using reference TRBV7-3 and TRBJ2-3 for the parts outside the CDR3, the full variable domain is GAGVSQTPSNKVTEKGKYVELRCDPISGHTALYWYRQSLGQGPEFLIYFQGTGAADDSGLPNDRFFAVRPEGSVSTLKIQRTERGDSAVYLCASSPPGWGQSQYFGPGTRLTVL.

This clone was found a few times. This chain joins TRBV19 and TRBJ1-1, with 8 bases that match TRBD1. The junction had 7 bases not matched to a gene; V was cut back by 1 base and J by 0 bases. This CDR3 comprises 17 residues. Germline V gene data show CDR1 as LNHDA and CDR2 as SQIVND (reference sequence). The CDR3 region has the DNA TGTGCCAGTAGTATAGGAACGGCAGGGGGCATGAACACTGAAGCTTTCTTT. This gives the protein CASSIGTAGGMNTEAFF. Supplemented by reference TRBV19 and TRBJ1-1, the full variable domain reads DGGITQSPKYLFRKEGQNVTLSCEQNLNHDAMYWYRQDPGQGLRLIYYSQIVNDFQKGDIAEGYSVSREKKESFPLTVTSAQKNPTAFYLCASSIGTAGGMNTEAFFGQGTRLTVV.

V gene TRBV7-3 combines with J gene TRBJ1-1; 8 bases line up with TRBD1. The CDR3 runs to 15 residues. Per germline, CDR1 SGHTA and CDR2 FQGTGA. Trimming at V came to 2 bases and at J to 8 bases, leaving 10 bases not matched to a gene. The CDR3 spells CASSLQGAQGAEAFF. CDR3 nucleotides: TGTGCCAGCAGCTTACAGGGGGCGCAGGGGGCGGAAGCTTTCTTT.

The CDR3 is CAWESGRYLSYEQYF. The DNA for the CDR3 is TGTGCCTGGGAAAGCGGGAGGTACCTCTCCTACGAGCAGTACTTC. The chain has TRBV30 and TRBJ2-7, with TRBD2 identical over 9 bases. From germline, CDR1 is GTSNPN and CDR2 SVGIG (reference sequence). This CDR3 comprises 15 residues. V gave up 5 bases and J gave up 0 bases; unmatched junction bases: 8.

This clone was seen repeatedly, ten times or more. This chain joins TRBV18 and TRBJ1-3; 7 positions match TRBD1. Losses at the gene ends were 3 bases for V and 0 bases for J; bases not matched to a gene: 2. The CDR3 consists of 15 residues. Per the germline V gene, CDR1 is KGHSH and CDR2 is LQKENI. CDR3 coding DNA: TGTGCCAGCTCACCTCAGGGGGTCTCTGGAAACACCATATATTTT. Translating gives CASSPQGVSGNTIYF.

CDR3 protein: CASSVGQGRTGELFF. The CDR3 nucleotides are TGTGCCAGCAGCGTAGGACAGGGACGCACCGGGGAGCTGTTTTTT. The rearrangement uses TRBV7-2 and TRBJ2-2, with 8 bases fitting TRBD1. Trimming removed 5 bases from V and 4 bases from J; junction bases left unmatched: 6. CDR3 length equals 15 residues. Germline V lookup: CDR1 SGHTA, CDR2 FQGNSA.

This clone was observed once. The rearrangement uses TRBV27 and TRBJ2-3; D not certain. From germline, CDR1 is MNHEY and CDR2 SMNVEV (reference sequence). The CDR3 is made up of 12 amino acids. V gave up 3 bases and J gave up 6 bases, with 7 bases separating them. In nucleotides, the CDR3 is TGTGCCAGCAGTTTCTATCCGGATACGCAGTATTTT. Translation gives CASSFYPDTQYF.

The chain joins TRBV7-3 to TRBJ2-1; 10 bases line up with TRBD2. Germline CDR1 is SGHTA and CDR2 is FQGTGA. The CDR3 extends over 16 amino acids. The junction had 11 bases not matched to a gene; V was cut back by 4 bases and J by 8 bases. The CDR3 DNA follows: TGTGCCAGCAGCTCATCCCGTCTAGCGGGAGCCTATGAGCAGTTCTTC. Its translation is CASSSSRLAGAYEQFF.

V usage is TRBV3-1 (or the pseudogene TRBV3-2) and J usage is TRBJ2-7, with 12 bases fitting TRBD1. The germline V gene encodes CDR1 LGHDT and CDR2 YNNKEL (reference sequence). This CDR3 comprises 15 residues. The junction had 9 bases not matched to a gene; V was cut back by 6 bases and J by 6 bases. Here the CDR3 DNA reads TGTGCCAGCAGTTGGGGACAGGGGGCGTTGGGCGAGCAGTACTTC. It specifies CASSWGQGALGEQYF.

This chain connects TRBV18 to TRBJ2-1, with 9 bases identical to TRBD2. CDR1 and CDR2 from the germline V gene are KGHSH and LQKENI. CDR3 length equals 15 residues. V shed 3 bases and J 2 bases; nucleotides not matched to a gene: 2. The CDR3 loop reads CASSPRGGTYNEQFF. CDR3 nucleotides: TGTGCCAGCTCACCGCGGGGGGGAACCTACAATGAGCAGTTCTTC.

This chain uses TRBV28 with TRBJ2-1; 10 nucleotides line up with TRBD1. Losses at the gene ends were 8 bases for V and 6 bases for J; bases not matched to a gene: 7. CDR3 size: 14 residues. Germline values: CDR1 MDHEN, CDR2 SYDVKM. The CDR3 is CASLTGGLINEQFF. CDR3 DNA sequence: TGTGCCAGCCTGACAGGGGGCCTGATCAATGAGCAGTTCTTC. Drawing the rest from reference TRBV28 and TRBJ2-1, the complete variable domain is DVKVTQSSRYLVKRTGEKVFLECVQDMDHENMFWYRQDPGLGLRLIYFSYDVKMKEKGDIPEGYSVSREKKERFSLILESASTNQTSMYLCASLTGGLINEQFFGPGTRLTVL.

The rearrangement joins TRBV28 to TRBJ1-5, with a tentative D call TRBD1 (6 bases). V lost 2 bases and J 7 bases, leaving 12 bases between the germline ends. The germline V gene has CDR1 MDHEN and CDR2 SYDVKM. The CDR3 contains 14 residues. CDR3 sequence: CASSLQGRRQPQHF. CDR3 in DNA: TGTGCCAGCAGTTTACAGGGGCGGCGGCAGCCCCAGCATTTT.